In this sample, the clone carrying this T cell receptor beta chain turned up a few times. The CDR3 runs to 13 residues. Germline V gene sequence: CDR1 MGHDK, CDR2 SYGVNS. Deletions cut 1 base from V and 11 bases from J, with 13 bases between. These data come from a study of response to subunit inactivated influenza vaccine. MiXCR, run by TCRdb on the RT-PCR reads, gives a single entry per CDR3 protein. Of around 480,000 distinct CDR3 sequences listed, roughly 9.8% were seen once; the top ten hold 10% to 15%. The V call is TRBV25-1, the J call TRBJ2-3; D is possibly TRBD1 (5 bases). This TCR was sampled from a man aged 45-60 years who received an inactivated influenza vaccine. This specimen was PBMCs from blood, taken 40 to 50 days after vaccination. The CDR3 DNA reads as TGTGCCAGCAGTGAATTCGGGCAGGGCGGGCAGTATTTT. Amino acids: CASSEFGQGGQYF.